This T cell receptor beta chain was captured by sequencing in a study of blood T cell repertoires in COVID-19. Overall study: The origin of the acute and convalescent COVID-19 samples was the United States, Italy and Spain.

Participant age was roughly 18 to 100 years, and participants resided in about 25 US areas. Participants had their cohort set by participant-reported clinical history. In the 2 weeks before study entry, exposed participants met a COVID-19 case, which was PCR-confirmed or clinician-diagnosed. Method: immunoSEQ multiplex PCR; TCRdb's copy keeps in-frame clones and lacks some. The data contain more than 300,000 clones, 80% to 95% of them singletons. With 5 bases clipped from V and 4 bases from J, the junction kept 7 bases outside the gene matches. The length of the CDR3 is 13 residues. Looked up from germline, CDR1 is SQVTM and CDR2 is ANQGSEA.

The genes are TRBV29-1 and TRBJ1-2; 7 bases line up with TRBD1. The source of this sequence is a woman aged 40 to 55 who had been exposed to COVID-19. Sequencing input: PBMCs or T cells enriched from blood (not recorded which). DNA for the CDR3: TGCAGCGTTAGTACAGGGACAGCCTATGGCTACACCTTC. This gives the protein CSVSTGTAYGYTF.